This TCR beta chain is from a study of early T cells in non-severe SARS-CoV-2 infection (dated by TCRdb to the early 2020s). With respect to the entire study: Because TCR sequencing relied on bulk RNA taken from unsorted whole blood, pairing of alpha and beta chains was not possible. What the authors observed across the whole study: Matching against VDJdb was skewed toward anti-spike CD8 responses, likely underestimated virus-specific expansions, and missed private and CD4 specificities.

A case-control design nested within a healthcare worker cohort in London, UK, was used, with weekly nasopharyngeal swab PCR tests and blood sampling performed. Healthcare workers were recruited during the week of the UK lockdown, between 23 and 31 March 2020, and followed weekly for up to about 15 weeks. V lost 2 bases and J lost 4 bases, and the count of bases not matched to a germline gene is 8. The CDR3 starts with the cysteine, ends with the phenylalanine, and has 17 residues. CDR3 DNA only is kept here, 51 bases in frame from base 1. CDR1 and CDR2 were assigned from the germline V gene as SNHLY and FYNNEI. To prepare the library, 5' RACE was applied. Sequencing instrument: NextSeq 500. The TCR library protocol attached unique molecular identifiers to individual cDNA molecules to correct for sequencing error and PCR bias. Both TCR alpha and beta chains were sequenced, and tight co-correlation was observed between alpha and beta sequence abundances in each sample. Under the source paper's analysis protocol: Decombinator V4 was used to annotate TCR sequences for V gene, J gene and CDR3. Expanded TCRs were defined as changing significantly between any two time points under a Poisson model with p below 0.0001. Abundances of TCRs were expressed as counts per million after normalisation to the total number of TCRs sequenced in each sample. TRAV1-2 paired with TRAJ12, TRAJ20 or TRAJ33 defined MAIT TCRs, while TRAV10 paired with TRAJ18 defined iNKT TCRs. A search of VDJdb, accessed on 1 November 2021, was run for TCRs annotated to CMV, EBV and SARS-CoV-2, with TCRs annotated for multiple antigens excluded. TCRdb handled the public reads itself, with Q25 trimming in fastp and clone calling in MiXCR, and kept productive beta chains. Rows merge per CDR3 protein into single entries with the most common DNA and genes. These V and J calls rely on TCRdb rather than the paper's analysis. The sample profile shows roughly 35,000 distinct CDR3 sequences; 9% of them were found once. The ten top clones hold about 13% of the sample.

In its sample, this clonotype was seen once. Its antigen remains undetermined. No quality values exist for individual bases; no much larger clone is one base distant. One read offers little support. This receptor was identified in an adult who was a healthcare worker with PCR-confirmed SARS-CoV-2 infection or an uninfected control (not recorded which). The receptor chain draws on TRBV2 and TRBJ1-2; 12 central nucleotides agree with TRBD1. Sample: whole blood. The CDR3 protein sequence reads: CASSESGTGGGSYGYTF. The sequenced DNA is TGTGCCAGCAGTGAATCCGGGACAGGGGGCGGTAGCTATGGCTACACCTTC.